A single sample gave rise to the 21 T cell receptor beta chains below, sequenced in a study of radiation and T cells in renal cell carcinoma. TCRdb's table, derived via immunoSEQ multiplex PCR, lists solely in-frame clones and lacks some. This table has fewer than 200,000 clones, 88% appearing once. Time point defined: blood 4 weeks post-SBRT, at nephrectomy. Treatment of the sample: 15 Gy SBRT to primary tumor, nephrectomy 4 weeks later. The source was blood, collected from a patient whose treatment included radiotherapy and nephrectomy. Source of these receptors: a woman aged 50 to 60 with renal cell carcinoma.

This chain joins TRBV9 and TRBJ2-1, with D hard to call. V was clipped by 0 bases and J by 4 bases, with 5 bases between them. The CDR3 totals 13 residues. Germline V gene lookup returns CDR1 SGDLS and CDR2 YYNGEE. CDR3 DNA sequence: TGTGCCAGCAGCGTAGCCGGTTACAATGAGCAGTTCTTC. Its translation: CASSVAGYNEQFF.

The V and J genes are TRBV7-9 and TRBJ2-5, with 10 bases aligning to TRBD2. Germline V gene lookup returns CDR1 SEHNR and CDR2 FQNEAQ (reference sequence). The CDR3 consists of 16 residues. The trim removed 1 base at V and 4 bases at J, leaving 6 bases unmatched. The CDR3 is CASSLEPAGGLETQYF. The CDR3 DNA reads TGTGCCAGCAGCTTAGAACCAGCGGGGGGGTTAGAGACCCAGTACTTC.

The chain joins TRBV21-1 to TRBJ1-5. TRBV21-1 represents a pseudogene. The CDR3 length is 17 residues. The CDR3, as DNA: TGTGCCAGCAGCAAAGCTACTATGGTGAGGGCGCGGCAGCCCCAGCATTTT. It codes for CASSKATMVRARQPQHF.

V and J are TRBV9 and TRBJ1-5, with TRBD1 matching 8 bases. Germline values: CDR1 SGDLS, CDR2 YYNGEE. V lost 2 bases to trimming and J lost 6 bases; unmatched junction nucleotides: 7. This CDR3 is 15 amino acids long. The CDR3 DNA sequence: TGTGCCAGCAGCGTGGGTCCAGGGGGCGGTCAGCCCCAGCATTTT. It specifies CASSVGPGGGQPQHF.

This sequence joins TRBV6-5 and TRBJ2-7; D not resolved. The CDR3 is 12 residues long. The germline V and J ends were trimmed by 6 bases and 6 bases, with 12 bases remaining between them. Germline V gene lookup returns CDR1 MNHEY and CDR2 SVGAGI. The CDR3 protein is CASRNSGGEQYF. For the CDR3, the DNA is TGTGCCAGCAGAAATTCGGGCGGCGAGCAGTACTTC.

A single count supports this clone. The gene calls are TRBV27 and TRBJ2-7; D not resolved. Germline assignment: CDR1 MNHEY and CDR2 SMNVEV (reference sequence). Deletions cut 6 bases from V and 0 bases from J, with 9 bases between. CDR3 length: 13 amino acids. The CDR3 reads CASSPMSSYEQYF. The CDR3 DNA is TGTGCCAGCAGCCCTATGAGCTCCTACGAGCAGTACTTC.

With regard to this clone: The same CDR3 arises from other DNA sequences in this sample as well. The chain uses TRBV6-5 and TRBJ1-1, with no clear D. Germline CDR1 is MNHEY and CDR2 is SVGAGI. The CDR3 has 12 amino acids. V was shortened by 3 bases and J by 0 bases, with 2 bases between the two germline ends. The CDR3 loop reads CASSYLNTEAFF. The DNA for the CDR3 is TGTGCCAGCAGTTATCTGAACACTGAAGCTTTCTTT.

This clone has a single count. The CDR3 nucleotides read TGTGCCAGCAGTTACGGGGCGCGGTATGGCTACACCTTC. Its protein is CASSYGARYGYTF. This sequence joins TRBV6-5 and TRBJ1-2, with D possibly TRBD1 on 5 matching bases. Deletions cut 2 bases from V and 5 bases from J, with 9 bases between. Germline CDR1 and CDR2: MNHEY and SVGAGI. The CDR3 has 13 residues.

J is TRBJ2-7 and V is TRBV6-4, with TRBD1 matching over 7 bases. The CDR3 consists of 15 residues. The germline CDR1 and CDR2 sequences are MRHNA and SNTAGT. The ends lost 8 bases at V and 4 bases at J; junction bases unmatched: 14. CDR3 in amino acids: CASPARQGQKYEQYF. CDR3 sequence (DNA): TGTGCCAGCCCGGCCAGACAGGGCCAAAAATACGAGCAGTACTTC.

The chain is built from TRBV2 and TRBJ2-7, with TRBD1 identical over 8 bases. Germline CDR1 reads SNHLY; CDR2 reads FYNNEI. The CDR3 runs to 14 residues. After removal of 8 bases from V and 0 bases from J, the junction contained 6 bases not matched to a gene. This chain's CDR3 is CASGQGQISYEQYF. CDR3 sequence (DNA): TGTGCCAGCGGACAGGGACAAATCTCCTACGAGCAGTACTTC.

The V and J genes are TRBV30 and TRBJ1-4, with 7 bases aligning to TRBD1. The V gene end was trimmed by 1 base and the J gene end by 8 bases; junction bases not matched to a gene: 16. CDR3 length equals 17 residues. Germline V CDR1 and CDR2: GTSNPN, SVGIG (reference sequence). CDR3 sequence (DNA): TGTGCCTGGAGTGGCCTAAATACAGGGGAGCGTGGGGAAAAACTGTTTTTT. It specifies CAWSGLNTGERGEKLFF.

The rearrangement links TRBV6-5 to TRBJ1-1; D is perhaps TRBD1 (5 bases). This CDR3 contains 14 residues. Trimming left V 6 bases short and J 0 bases short, with 11 bases between. CDR1 is MNHEY, CDR2 SVGAGI, per germline. The CDR3 bases are TGTGCCAGCAGGGGGGGACGGATGAACACTGAAGCTTTCTTT. Translation: CASRGGRMNTEAFF.

The chain recombines TRBV7-6 with TRBJ1-1; 9 nucleotides line up with TRBD1. CDR1 is SGHVS, CDR2 FNYEAQ, per germline. There are 16 residues in the CDR3. J lost 5 bases, V lost 1 base, and 8 bases had no gene match. CDR3 in amino acids: CASSLVSGQGTTEAFF. The CDR3 nucleotides read TGTGCCAGCAGCTTAGTTTCGGGACAGGGCACGACTGAAGCTTTCTTT.

The V call is TRBV9, the J call TRBJ2-6; D not resolved. The V gene lost 4 bases and the J gene lost 2 bases, with 13 bases spanning the gap. The V gene's germline CDR1 is SGDLS and CDR2 YYNGEE. The CDR3 has 16 residues. The CDR3 region is CASSPRRVAGANVLTF. CDR3 nucleotide sequence: TGTGCCAGCAGCCCTCGTCGGGTAGCTGGGGCCAACGTCCTGACTTTC.

The CDR3 DNA sequence: TGTGCCAGCAGCCAAGATGGAGCGGGGACTGGAAACACCATATATTTT. Its protein product is CASSQDGAGTGNTIYF. The J gene is TRBJ1-3, the V gene TRBV4-2; D call uncertain. V was shortened by 0 bases and J by 2 bases, with 11 bases between the two germline ends. The length of the CDR3 is 16 residues. In germline, CDR1 is LGHNA, CDR2 YNFKEQ.

V usage is TRBV2 and J usage is TRBJ2-7; D is unclear. V dropped 5 bases and J dropped 1 base, with 0 bases sitting between them. The CDR3 length is 10 residues. The germline gives CDR1 SNHLY, CDR2 FYNNEI. The CDR3 DNA follows: TGTGCCAGCAGTTCCTACGAGCAGTACTTC. Encoded protein: CASSSYEQYF. The complete variable domain, with remaining parts taken from reference TRBV2 and TRBJ2-7, reads EPEVTQTPSHQVTQMGQEVILRCVPISNHLYFYWYRQILGQKVEFLVSFYNNEISEKSEIFDDQFSVERPDGSNFTLKIRSTKLEDSAMYFCASSSYEQYFGPGTRLTVT.

The chain combines TRBV5-6 with TRBJ1-2; D is uncertain. The CDR3 runs 12 residues. In germline, CDR1 is SGHDT, CDR2 YYEEEE. V was trimmed by 7 bases and J by 1 base, leaving 8 bases between them. This CDR3 reads CASEGLNYGYTF. CDR3 nucleotide sequence: TGTGCCAGCGAGGGTCTTAACTATGGCTACACCTTC. Based on the CDR3 plus reference TRBV5-6 and TRBJ1-2, the full variable domain is DAGVTQSPTHLIKTRGQQVTLRCSPKSGHDTVSWYQQALGQGPQFIFQYYEEEERQRGNFPDRFSGHQFPNYSSELNVNALLLGDSALYLCASEGLNYGYTFGSGTRLTVV.

The chain recombines TRBV4-3 with TRBJ2-7; D is tentatively TRBD1 or TRBD2 (5 bases each). CDR3 size: 13 residues. Germline V lookup: CDR1 LGHNA, CDR2 YSLEER. V was trimmed by 4 bases and J by 5 bases, leaving 12 bases between them. CDR3 protein: CASSRGVGDEQYF. DNA of the CDR3: TGCGCCAGCAGCCGAGGGGTCGGCGACGAGCAGTACTTC.

In nucleotides, the CDR3 is TGCGCCAGCAGCTCAACAGGGGGCTACGAGCAGTACTTC. Amino acid sequence: CASSSTGGYEQYF. This chain joins TRBV5-1 and TRBJ2-7, with TRBD1 matching 8 bases. The CDR3 runs 13 residues. The germline V gene has CDR1 SGHRS and CDR2 YFSETQ. J gave up 3 bases and V 3 bases, and 2 bases lay outside the gene matches.

V usage is TRBV5-5 and J usage is TRBJ2-3, with 11 positions matching TRBD2. CDR1 and CDR2 from the germline V gene are SGHKS and YYEKEE (reference sequence). J lost 5 bases, V lost 4 bases, and 9 bases had no gene match. This CDR3 has 16 residues. CDR3 region: CASSAPGTSGVDTQYF. Here the CDR3 DNA reads TGTGCCAGCAGCGCCCCCGGGACTAGCGGTGTAGATACGCAGTATTTT.

This clone was counted between two and nine times. The same CDR3 also results from other DNA sequences found in this sample. This chain connects TRBV18 to TRBJ2-2, with D unclear. Germline V CDR1 and CDR2: KGHSH, LQKENI. The CDR3 totals 13 residues. V gave up 0 bases and J gave up 1 base, with 0 bases separating them. The CDR3 DNA reads TGTGCCAGCTCACCACCGAACACCGGGGAGCTGTTTTTT. This translates into CASSPPNTGELFF.